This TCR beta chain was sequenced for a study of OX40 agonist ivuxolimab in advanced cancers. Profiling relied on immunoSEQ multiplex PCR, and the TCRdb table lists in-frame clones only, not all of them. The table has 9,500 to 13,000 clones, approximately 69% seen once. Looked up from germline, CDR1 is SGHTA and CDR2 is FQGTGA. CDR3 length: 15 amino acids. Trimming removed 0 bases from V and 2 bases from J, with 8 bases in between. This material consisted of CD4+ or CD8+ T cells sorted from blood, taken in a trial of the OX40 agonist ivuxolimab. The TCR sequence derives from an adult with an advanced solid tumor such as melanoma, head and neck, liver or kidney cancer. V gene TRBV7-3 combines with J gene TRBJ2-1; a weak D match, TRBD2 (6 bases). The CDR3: CASSLTAGTYNEQFF. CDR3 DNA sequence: TGTGCCAGCAGCTTAACGGCGGGAACCTACAATGAGCAGTTCTTC. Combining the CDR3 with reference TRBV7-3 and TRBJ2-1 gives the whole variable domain GAGVSQTPSNKVTEKGKYVELRCDPISGHTALYWYRQSLGQGPEFLIYFQGTGAADDSGLPNDRFFAVRPEGSVSTLKIQRTERGDSAVYLCASSLTAGTYNEQFFGPGTRLTVL.